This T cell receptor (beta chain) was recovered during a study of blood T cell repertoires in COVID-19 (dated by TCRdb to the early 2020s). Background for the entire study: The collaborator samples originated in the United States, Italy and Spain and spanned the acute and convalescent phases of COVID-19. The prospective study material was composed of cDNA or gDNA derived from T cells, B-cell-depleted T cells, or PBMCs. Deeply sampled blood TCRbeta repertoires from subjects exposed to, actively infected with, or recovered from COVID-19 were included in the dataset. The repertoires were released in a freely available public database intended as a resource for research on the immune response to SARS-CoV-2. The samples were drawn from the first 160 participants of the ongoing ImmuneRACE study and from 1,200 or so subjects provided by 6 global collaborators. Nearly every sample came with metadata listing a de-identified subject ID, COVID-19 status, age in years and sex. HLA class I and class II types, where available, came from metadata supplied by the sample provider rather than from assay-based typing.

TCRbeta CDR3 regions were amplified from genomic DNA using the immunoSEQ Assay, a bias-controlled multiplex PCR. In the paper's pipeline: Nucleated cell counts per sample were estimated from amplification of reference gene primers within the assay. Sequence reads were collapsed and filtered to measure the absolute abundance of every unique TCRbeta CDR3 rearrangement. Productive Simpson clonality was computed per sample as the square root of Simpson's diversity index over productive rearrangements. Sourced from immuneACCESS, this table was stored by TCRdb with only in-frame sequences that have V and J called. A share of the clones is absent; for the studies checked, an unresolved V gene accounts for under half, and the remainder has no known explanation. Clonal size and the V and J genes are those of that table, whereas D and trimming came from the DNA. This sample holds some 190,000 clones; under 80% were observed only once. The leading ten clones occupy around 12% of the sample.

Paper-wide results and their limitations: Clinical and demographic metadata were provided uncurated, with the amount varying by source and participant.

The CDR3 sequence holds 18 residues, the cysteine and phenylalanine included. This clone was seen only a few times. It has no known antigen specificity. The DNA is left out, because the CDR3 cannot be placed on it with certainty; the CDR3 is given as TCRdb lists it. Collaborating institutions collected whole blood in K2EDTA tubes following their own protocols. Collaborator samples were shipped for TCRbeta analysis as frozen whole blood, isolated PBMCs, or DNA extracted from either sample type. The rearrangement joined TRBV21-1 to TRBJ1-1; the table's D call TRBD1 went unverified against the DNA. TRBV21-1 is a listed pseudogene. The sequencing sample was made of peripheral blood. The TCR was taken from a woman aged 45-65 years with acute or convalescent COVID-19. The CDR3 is CASSKSRQRLKLSFGAFF.